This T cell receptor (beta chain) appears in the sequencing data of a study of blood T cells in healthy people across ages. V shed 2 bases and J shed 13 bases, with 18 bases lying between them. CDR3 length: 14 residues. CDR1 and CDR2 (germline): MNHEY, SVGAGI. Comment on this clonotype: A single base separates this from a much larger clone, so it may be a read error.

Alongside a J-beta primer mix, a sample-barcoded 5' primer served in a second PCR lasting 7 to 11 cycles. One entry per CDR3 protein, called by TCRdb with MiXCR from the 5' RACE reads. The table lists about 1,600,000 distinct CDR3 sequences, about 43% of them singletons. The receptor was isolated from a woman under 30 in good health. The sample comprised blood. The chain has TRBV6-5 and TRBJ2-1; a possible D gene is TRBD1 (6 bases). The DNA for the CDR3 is TGTGCCAGCAGTTACAGGGGGTTCCAAGAGACCCAGTTCTTC. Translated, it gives CASSYRGFQETQFF.